The 27 T cell receptor beta chains below were found in one sample sequenced in a study of cytotoxic CD8 clonotypes in ibrutinib-treated CLL. Sequencing was performed with immunoSEQ multiplex PCR; in TCRdb, only in-frame clones are kept and a portion is missing. This sample has 35,000 to 45,000 clones, with about two thirds found just once. The sample was PBMCs, taken at disease progression, from a patient treated with ibrutinib. The receptors were gathered from a human donor with chronic lymphocytic leukemia.

This clone was seen a single time. This chain joins TRBV5-4 and TRBJ2-2; TRBD1 matches at 10 bases. Germline V gene sequence: CDR1 SGHNT, CDR2 YYREEE (reference sequence). The CDR3 has 15 residues. V trimming: 3 bases; J trimming: 5 bases; junction bases outside the gene matches: 4. CDR3 in amino acids: CASSSDRGQTGELFF. The CDR3 nucleotides read TGTGCCAGCAGCTCAGACAGGGGGCAGACCGGGGAGCTGTTTTTT.

The CDR3 DNA reads as TGTGCCAGCAGCTTTCGACTAGCGATAAATTACGAGCAGTACTTC. Translating it yields CASSFRLAINYEQYF. V and J are TRBV5-6 and TRBJ2-7, with 8 bases that match TRBD2. Trimming removed 2 bases from V and 4 bases from J; junction bases left unmatched: 8. The CDR3 is 15 residues long. Per the germline V gene, CDR1 is SGHDT and CDR2 is YYEEEE.

This chain links TRBV9 with TRBJ1-1; TRBD1 matches 8 bases. V lost 0 bases, J lost 5 bases, and 3 bases stayed unmatched. Germline values: CDR1 SGDLS, CDR2 YYNGEE. This CDR3 is 14 amino acids long. CDR3 amino acids: CASSVGTGRTEAFF. In DNA form, the CDR3 reads TGTGCCAGCAGCGTAGGGACAGGGAGAACTGAAGCTTTCTTT.

This clone has only one observation. The V and J genes are TRBV7-9 and TRBJ1-2, with TRBD1 matching over 8 bases. V gave up 2 bases and J gave up 4 bases; unmatched junction bases: 6. The CDR3 spans 15 residues. Per the germline V gene, CDR1 is SEHNR and CDR2 is FQNEAQ (reference sequence). The CDR3 reads CASSLWGRGPYGYTF. The CDR3 region has the DNA TGTGCCAGCAGCTTATGGGGCAGGGGGCCCTATGGCTACACCTTC.

CDR3 protein: CASSGDRARGSNQPQHF. In DNA form, the CDR3 reads TGTGCCAGTAGCGGGGACAGGGCGAGAGGTAGCAATCAGCCCCAGCATTTT. The rearrangement joins TRBV19 to TRBJ1-5, with 9 bases aligning to TRBD1. The CDR3 is made up of 17 amino acids. V lost 6 bases and J lost 0; bases outside the gene matches: 9. Germline V gene sequence: CDR1 LNHDA, CDR2 SQIVND (reference sequence).

The chain recombines TRBV25-1 with TRBJ2-7; D is possibly TRBD1 (6 bases). Trimming cost V 4 bases and J 6 bases, with 16 bases left between them. The CDR3 covers 14 residues. CDR1 and CDR2 from the germline V gene are MGHDK and SYGVNS. The CDR3 nucleotides read TGTGCCAGCAGTGTCCCCGGGCAACAGGGCGAGCAGTACTTC. Protein sequence: CASSVPGQQGEQYF.

The chain is built from TRBV5-6 and TRBJ1-1, with D tentatively TRBD1 (5 bases). The CDR3 runs to 13 residues. Trimming removed 4 bases from V and 4 bases from J, with 11 bases in between. In germline, CDR1 is SGHDT, CDR2 YYEEEE. In nucleotides, the CDR3 is TGTGCCAGCAGCCTGGGGGGGGGCACTGAAGCTTTCTTT. Its protein is CASSLGGGTEAFF.

The rearrangement uses TRBV4-2 and TRBJ2-7, with 9 nucleotides matching TRBD2. Germline V gene lookup returns CDR1 LGHNA and CDR2 YNFKEQ. The V gene end was trimmed by 5 bases and the J gene end by 4 bases; junction bases not matched to a gene: 12. This CDR3 has 16 residues. For the CDR3, the DNA is TGTGCCAGCAGCGAAAGGGGGGTAGCGGGGGATTACGAGCAGTACTTC. It encodes CASSERGVAGDYEQYF.

V is TRBV9 and J is TRBJ2-7; tentative D call: TRBD2 (6 bases). There are 17 residues in the CDR3. V lost 0 bases, J lost 5 bases, and 21 bases lay in between. Germline V lookup: CDR1 SGDLS, CDR2 YYNGEE. The CDR3 coding sequence is TGTGCCAGCAGCGTAGACCTCCGGGGCGGGGCCAAGGACGAGCAGTACTTC. This encodes CASSVDLRGGAKDEQYF.

This sequence joins TRBV19 and TRBJ2-6, with TRBD2 as a possible D gene (5 bases). Between the trimmed V and J ends, which lost 5 bases and 4 bases, there was a span of 18 bases. The CDR3 runs to 17 residues. CDR1 and CDR2 from the germline V gene are LNHDA and SQIVND (reference sequence). The CDR3 is CASSLRETGSGANVLTF. The CDR3 coding sequence is TGTGCCAGTAGTCTACGGGAAACGGGCTCCGGGGCCAACGTCCTGACTTTC.

This chain connects TRBV19 to TRBJ2-4; weak D call: TRBD2 (6 bases). Germline V gene lookup returns CDR1 LNHDA and CDR2 SQIVND (reference sequence). There are 14 residues in the CDR3. The ends were cut back, 3 bases at V and 5 bases at J, with 11 bases in the middle. This chain's CDR3 is CASSIAGYENIQYF. The DNA for the CDR3 is TGTGCCAGTAGTATTGCGGGATACGAAAACATTCAGTACTTC.

The chain links TRBV7-9 to TRBJ2-5, with 8 positions matching TRBD2. The assigned J gene may be wrong: the sequence end matches TRBJ2-7 better. The CDR3 spans 14 residues. Germline CDR1 is SEHNR and CDR2 is FQNEAQ (reference sequence). Here the CDR3 reads CASSLVGGAYEQYF. DNA of the CDR3: TGTGCCAGCAGCTTAGTCGGGGGGGCCTACGAGCAGTACTTC.

The chain recombines TRBV4-1 with TRBJ1-1; 9 nucleotides line up with TRBD1. After removal of 1 base from V and 0 bases from J, the junction contained 0 bases not matched to a gene. The CDR3 consists of 15 residues. Per germline, CDR1 MGHRA and CDR2 YSYEKL. CDR3 sequence: CASSQGDRVNTEAFF. CDR3 coding DNA: TGCGCCAGCAGCCAAGGGGACAGGGTGAACACTGAAGCTTTCTTT.

This clone was counted between two and nine times. The rearrangement links TRBV6-1 to TRBJ1-2; D call uncertain. CDR1 is MNHNS and CDR2 is SASEGT in the germline V gene. Trimming pared 2 bases from V and 4 bases from J, leaving 8 bases between. The CDR3 length is 13 residues. The CDR3 DNA is TGTGCCAGCAGTGAAAATGGATTCTATGGCTACACCTTC. Amino acid sequence: CASSENGFYGYTF.

This clone was found once. V and J are TRBV11-2 and TRBJ1-1; D unclear. Trimming took 2 bases from V and 7 from J, leaving 11 bases between them. Germline lookup yields CDR1 SGHAT and CDR2 FQNNGV. This CDR3 contains 13 residues. The CDR3 protein is CASSLTGGLEAFF. CDR3 in DNA: TGTGCCAGCAGCTTAACCGGCGGCCTTGAAGCTTTCTTT. Complete variable domain (other parts from reference TRBV11-2 and TRBJ1-1): EAGVAQSPRYKIIEKRQSVAFWCNPISGHATLYWYQQILGQGPKLLIQFQNNGVVDDSQLPKDRFSAERLKGVDSTLKIQPAKLEDSAVYLCASSLTGGLEAFFGQGTRLTVV.

The chain joins TRBV9 to TRBJ2-2, with unresolved D. Trimming removed 0 bases at V and 4 bases at J, with 10 bases between. Germline V gene lookup returns CDR1 SGDLS and CDR2 YYNGEE. The CDR3 runs to 15 residues. DNA of the CDR3: TGTGCCAGCAGCGTAGCAGTAGGGTTCACCGGGGAGCTGTTTTTT. Its translation is CASSVAVGFTGELFF.

The chain recombines TRBV6-5 with TRBJ2-5; D remains ambiguous. The CDR3 extends over 11 amino acids. V shed 1 base and J shed 5 bases, with 2 bases lying between them. The germline V gene has CDR1 MNHEY and CDR2 SVGAGI. CDR3 amino acids: CASSYYETQYF. The DNA of the CDR3 is TGTGCCAGCAGTTACTATGAGACCCAGTACTTC.

The V call is TRBV2, the J call TRBJ1-2; D call uncertain. Germline V gene lookup returns CDR1 SNHLY and CDR2 FYNNEI. The length of the CDR3 is 10 residues. The CDR3 sequence: CVRNSYGYTF. CDR3 coding DNA: TGTGTTAGGAATTCCTATGGCTACACCTTC.

The chain carries TRBV18 and TRBJ1-2; TRBD1 aligns across 10 bases. Germline V gives CDR1 KGHSH, CDR2 LQKENI. The length of the CDR3 is 16 residues. The J segment lost 5 bases and the V segment lost 5 bases, leaving 11 bases of the junction unmatched. CDR3 sequence: CASSSELGQGEYGYTF. DNA for the CDR3: TGTGCCAGCTCATCAGAGCTAGGACAGGGGGAATATGGCTACACCTTC.

The chain employs TRBV15 and TRBJ2-5; perhaps TRBD2 as D (5 bases). Trimming took off 5 bases at V and 5 bases at J, with 12 bases between the two ends. This CDR3 is built from 13 residues. CDR1 is LNHNV, CDR2 YYDKDF, per germline (reference sequence). The CDR3 here is CATSALGGETQYF. Written as DNA, the CDR3 is TGTGCCACCAGCGCCCTAGGCGGGGAGACCCAGTACTTC.

The rearrangement links TRBV19 to TRBJ1-2, with D perhaps matching TRBD1 (6 bases). Germline loops: CDR1 LNHDA, CDR2 SQIVND (reference sequence). The CDR3 spans 14 residues. V was pared by 7 bases and J by 1 base, with 13 bases between. The CDR3 region is CASNPGGLNYGYTF. The CDR3 coding sequence is TGTGCCAGTAACCCGGGGGGGCTTAACTATGGCTACACCTTC. Complete variable domain (other parts from reference TRBV19 and TRBJ1-2): DGGITQSPKYLFRKEGQNVTLSCEQNLNHDAMYWYRQDPGQGLRLIYYSQIVNDFQKGDIAEGYSVSREKKESFPLTVTSAQKNPTAFYLCASNPGGLNYGYTFGSGTRLTVV.

V is TRBV6-1 and J is TRBJ2-5; D is perhaps TRBD1 or TRBD2 (6 bases each). The V end lost 1 base, the J end lost 5 bases, and 17 bases lay between the germline ends. CDR3 length: 16 residues. In germline, CDR1 is MNHNS, CDR2 SASEGT. The DNA of the CDR3 is TGTGCCAGCAGTGAAGTCGGAGGGGGTTTTACGGAGACCCAGTACTTC. It specifies CASSEVGGGFTETQYF.

This chain connects TRBV7-9 to TRBJ2-1; D possibly corresponds to TRBD2 (6 bases). Germline V gene sequence: CDR1 SEHNR, CDR2 FQNEAQ (reference sequence). The CDR3 covers 15 residues. The V gene lost 5 bases and the J gene lost 5 bases, with 16 bases spanning the gap. The CDR3 reads CASSALGGVNNEQFF. The CDR3, as DNA: TGTGCCAGCAGCGCCCTCGGGGGAGTGAACAATGAGCAGTTCTTC. Full variable domain (rest looked up from reference TRBV7-9 and TRBJ2-1): DTGVSQNPRHKITKRGQNVTFRCDPISEHNRLYWYRQTLGQGPEFLTYFQNEAQLEKSRLLSDRFSAERPKGSFSTLEIQRTEQGDSAMYLCASSALGGVNNEQFFGPGTRLTVL.

There are a few counts of this clone. This chain joins TRBV20-1 and TRBJ2-7, with 7 bases fitting TRBD1. From germline, CDR1 is DFQATT and CDR2 SNEGSKA (reference sequence). The CDR3 covers 11 residues. Unmatched junction bases numbered 5, after V lost 6 bases and J lost 6 bases. In DNA form, the CDR3 reads TGCAGTGCGGATACAGGGGTCGAGCAGTACTTC. Its translation: CSADTGVEQYF.

The V and J genes are TRBV9 and TRBJ2-1; 9 nucleotides match TRBD2. Germline CDR1 SGDLS, CDR2 YYNGEE. The CDR3 extends over 16 amino acids. J gave up 2 bases and V 0 bases, and 3 bases lay outside the gene matches. The CDR3 DNA reads TGTGCCAGCAGCGTAGGGCCTAGCGGGGCCTACAATGAGCAGTTCTTC. Translated, it gives CASSVGPSGAYNEQFF.

This clone was observed a single time. The chain joins TRBV19 to TRBJ1-2; no reliable D call. Trimming shortened V by 4 bases and J by 5 bases, and 8 bases separated the two germline ends. The CDR3 loop spans 12 amino acids. Germline loops: CDR1 LNHDA, CDR2 SQIVND (reference sequence). CDR3 DNA sequence: TGTGCCAGTAGTAGGAACACGTATGGCTACACCTTC. Translation: CASSRNTYGYTF.

On this clone: This specimen includes other DNA sequences encoding the same CDR3. The V call is TRBV19, the J call TRBJ2-6, with D possibly TRBD2 on 6 matching bases. From germline, CDR1 is LNHDA and CDR2 SQIVND (reference sequence). CDR3 length: 15 amino acids. The ends were cut back, 1 base at V and 2 bases at J, with 6 bases in the middle. CDR3 in amino acids: CASSIGGAGANVLTF. The CDR3 DNA follows: TGTGCCAGTAGTATAGGGGGGGCTGGGGCCAACGTCCTGACTTTC.